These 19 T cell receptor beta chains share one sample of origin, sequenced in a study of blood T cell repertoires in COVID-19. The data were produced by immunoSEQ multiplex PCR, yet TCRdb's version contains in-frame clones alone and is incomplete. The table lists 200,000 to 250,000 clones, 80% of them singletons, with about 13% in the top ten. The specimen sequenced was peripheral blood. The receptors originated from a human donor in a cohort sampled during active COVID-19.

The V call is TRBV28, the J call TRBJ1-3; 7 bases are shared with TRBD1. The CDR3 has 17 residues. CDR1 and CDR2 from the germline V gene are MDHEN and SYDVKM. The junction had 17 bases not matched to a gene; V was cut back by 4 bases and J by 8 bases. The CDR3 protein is CASSSPERQGEADTIYF. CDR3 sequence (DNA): TGTGCCAGCAGTTCTCCCGAGAGACAGGGCGAAGCGGACACCATATATTTT.

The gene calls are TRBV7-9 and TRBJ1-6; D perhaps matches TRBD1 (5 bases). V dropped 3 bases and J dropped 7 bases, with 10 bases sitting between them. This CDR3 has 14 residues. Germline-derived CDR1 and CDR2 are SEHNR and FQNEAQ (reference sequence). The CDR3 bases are TGTGCCAGCAGCTTGGTCAGGGCGAATTCACCCCTCCACTTT. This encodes CASSLVRANSPLHF.

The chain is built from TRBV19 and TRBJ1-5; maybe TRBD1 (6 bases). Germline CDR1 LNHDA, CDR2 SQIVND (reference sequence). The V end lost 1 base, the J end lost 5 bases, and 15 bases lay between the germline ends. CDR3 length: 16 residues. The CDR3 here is CASSIGRGQGYQPQHF. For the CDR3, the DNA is TGTGCCAGTAGTATAGGTCGGGGCCAGGGGTATCAGCCCCAGCATTTT.

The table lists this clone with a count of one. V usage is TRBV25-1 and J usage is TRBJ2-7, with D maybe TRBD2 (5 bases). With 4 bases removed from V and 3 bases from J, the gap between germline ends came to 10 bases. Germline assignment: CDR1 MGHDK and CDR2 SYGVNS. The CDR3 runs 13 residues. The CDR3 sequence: CASSVGSNYEQYF. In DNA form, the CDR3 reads TGTGCCAGCAGTGTAGGGAGCAACTACGAGCAGTACTTC.

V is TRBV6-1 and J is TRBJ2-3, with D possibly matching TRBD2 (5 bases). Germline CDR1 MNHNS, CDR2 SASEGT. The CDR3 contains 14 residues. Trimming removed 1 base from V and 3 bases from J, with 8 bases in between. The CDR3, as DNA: TGTGCCAGCAGTGAAGTCGGGGTGACAGATACGCAGTATTTT. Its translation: CASSEVGVTDTQYF.

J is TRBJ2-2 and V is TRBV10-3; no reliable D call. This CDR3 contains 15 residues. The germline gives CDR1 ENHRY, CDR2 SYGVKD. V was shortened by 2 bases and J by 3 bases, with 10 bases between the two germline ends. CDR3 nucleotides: TGTGCCATCAGTGAGGGCAGGCTGGACACCGGGGAGCTGTTTTTT. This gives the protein CAISEGRLDTGELFF.

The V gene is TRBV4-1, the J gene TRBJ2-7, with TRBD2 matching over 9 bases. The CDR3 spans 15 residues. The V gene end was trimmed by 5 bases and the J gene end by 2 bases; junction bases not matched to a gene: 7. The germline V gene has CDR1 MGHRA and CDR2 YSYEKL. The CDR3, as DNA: TGCGCCAGCAGCGCCCAGCGGGGGGAACCCTACGAGCAGTACTTC. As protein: CASSAQRGEPYEQYF.

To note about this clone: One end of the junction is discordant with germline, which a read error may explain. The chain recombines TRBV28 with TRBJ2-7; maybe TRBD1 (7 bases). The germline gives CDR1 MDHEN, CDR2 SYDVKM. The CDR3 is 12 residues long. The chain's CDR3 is CASRGTVGLVDF. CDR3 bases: TGTGCCAGCAGGGGGACAGTGGGACTGGTGGACTTC. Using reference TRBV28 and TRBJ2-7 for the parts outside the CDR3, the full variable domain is DVKVTQSSRYLVKRTGEKVFLECVQDMDHENMFWYRQDPGLGLRLIYFSYDVKMKEKGDIPEGYSVSREKKERFSLILESASTNQTSMYLCASRGTVGLVDFGPGTRLTVT.

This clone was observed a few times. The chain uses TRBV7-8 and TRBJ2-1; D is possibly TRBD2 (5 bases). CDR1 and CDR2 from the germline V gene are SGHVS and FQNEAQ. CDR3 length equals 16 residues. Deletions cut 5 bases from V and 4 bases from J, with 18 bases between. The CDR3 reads CASSPRRWIYYNEQFF. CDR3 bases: TGTGCCAGCAGCCCTAGGAGGTGGATCTATTACAATGAGCAGTTCTTC. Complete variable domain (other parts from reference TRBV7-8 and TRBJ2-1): GAGVSQSPRYKVAKRGQDVALRCDPISGHVSLFWYQQALGQGPEFLTYFQNEAQLDKSGLPSDRFFAERPEGSVSTLKIQRTQQEDSAVYLCASSPRRWIYYNEQFFGPGTRLTVL.

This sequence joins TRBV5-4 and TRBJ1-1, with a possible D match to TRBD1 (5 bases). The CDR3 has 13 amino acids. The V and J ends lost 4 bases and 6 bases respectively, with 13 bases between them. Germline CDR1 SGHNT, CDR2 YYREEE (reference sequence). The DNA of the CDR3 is TGTGCCAGCAGCGCCGGGGGTAAACCTGAAGCTTTCTTT. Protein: CASSAGGKPEAFF.

The CDR3 DNA follows: TGTGCCAGCAGTGAACGGGATCGACTAGCGGACTCCTACAATGAGCAGTTCTTC. It specifies CASSERDRLADSYNEQFF. This rearrangement joins TRBV2 to TRBJ2-1; 9 nucleotides agree with TRBD2. The CDR3 spans 18 residues. CDR1 SNHLY and CDR2 FYNNEI come from the germline V gene. V was clipped by 2 bases and J by 0 bases; unmatched bases: 8.

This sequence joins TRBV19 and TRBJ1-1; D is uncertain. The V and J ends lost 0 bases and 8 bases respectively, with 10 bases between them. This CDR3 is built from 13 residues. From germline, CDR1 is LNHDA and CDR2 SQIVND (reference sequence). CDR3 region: CASSIDSFREAFF. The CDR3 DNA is TGTGCCAGTAGTATAGATTCTTTCAGAGAAGCTTTCTTT.

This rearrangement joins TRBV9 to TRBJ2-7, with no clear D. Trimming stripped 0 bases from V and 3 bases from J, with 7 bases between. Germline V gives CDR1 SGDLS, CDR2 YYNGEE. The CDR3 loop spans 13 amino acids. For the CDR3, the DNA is TGTGCCAGCAGCGTAGATCCCTACTACGAGCAGTACTTC. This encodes CASSVDPYYEQYF.

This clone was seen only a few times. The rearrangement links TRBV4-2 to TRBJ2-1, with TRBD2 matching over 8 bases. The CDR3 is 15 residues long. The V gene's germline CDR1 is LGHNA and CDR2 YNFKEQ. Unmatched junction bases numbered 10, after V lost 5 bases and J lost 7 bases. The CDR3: CASSSVGTRGNEQFF. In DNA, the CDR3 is TGTGCCAGCAGCTCCGTCGGGACTAGGGGTAATGAGCAGTTCTTC.

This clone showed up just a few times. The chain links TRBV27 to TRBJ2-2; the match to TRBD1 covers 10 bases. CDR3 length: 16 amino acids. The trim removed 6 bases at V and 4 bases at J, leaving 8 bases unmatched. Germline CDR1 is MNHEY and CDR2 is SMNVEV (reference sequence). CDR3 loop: CASSNSGQGTTGELFF. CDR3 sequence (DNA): TGTGCCAGCAGCAACTCGGGACAGGGGACCACCGGGGAGCTGTTTTTT.

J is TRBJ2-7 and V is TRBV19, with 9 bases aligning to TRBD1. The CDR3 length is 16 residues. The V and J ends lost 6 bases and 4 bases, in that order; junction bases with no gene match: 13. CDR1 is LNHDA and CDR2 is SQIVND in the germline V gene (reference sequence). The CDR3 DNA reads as TGTGCCAGTAGCTCCCAGGCGGGACAGGGTGAATACGAGCAGTACTTC. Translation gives CASSSQAGQGEYEQYF. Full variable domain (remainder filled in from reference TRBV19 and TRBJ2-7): DGGITQSPKYLFRKEGQNVTLSCEQNLNHDAMYWYRQDPGQGLRLIYYSQIVNDFQKGDIAEGYSVSREKKESFPLTVTSAQKNPTAFYLCASSSQAGQGEYEQYFGPGTRLTVT.

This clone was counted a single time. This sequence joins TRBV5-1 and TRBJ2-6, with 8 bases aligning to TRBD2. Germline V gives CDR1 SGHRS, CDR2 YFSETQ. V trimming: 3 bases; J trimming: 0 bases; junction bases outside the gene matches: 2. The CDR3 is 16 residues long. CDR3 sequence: CASSSGTSSGANVLTF. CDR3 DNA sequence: TGCGCCAGCAGCTCCGGGACTAGCTCTGGGGCCAACGTCCTGACTTTC.

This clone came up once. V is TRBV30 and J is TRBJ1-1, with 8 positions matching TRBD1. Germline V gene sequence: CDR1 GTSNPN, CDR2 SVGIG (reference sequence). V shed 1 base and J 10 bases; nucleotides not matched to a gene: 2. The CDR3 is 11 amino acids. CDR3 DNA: TGTGCCTGGAGTGGGACAGGGAGAGCTTTCTTT. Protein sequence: CAWSGTGRAFF.

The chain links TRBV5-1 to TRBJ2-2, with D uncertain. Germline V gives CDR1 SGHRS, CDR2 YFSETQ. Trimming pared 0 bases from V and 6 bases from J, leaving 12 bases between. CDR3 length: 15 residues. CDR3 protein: CASSLGEKLAGELFF. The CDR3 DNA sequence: TGCGCCAGCAGCTTGGGTGAGAAGCTCGCCGGGGAGCTGTTTTTT.